The T cell receptor (beta chain) under discussion was sequenced for a study of TIL therapy for anti-PD-1-resistant metastatic lung cancer. Study-level background: Most patients had lung adenocarcinoma. Median tumor mutation burden was 1.5 mutations per megabase. General observations from the study: After infusion, TIL clonotypes partly replaced peripheral T cells and declined over months.

A word on this clone: Its antigen is not identified.

As for time point: pre-treatment sample, taken before nivolumab and TIL therapy. CDR3 size: 11 residues. CDR1 is MNHEY, CDR2 SMNVEV, per germline (reference sequence). Trimming took 6 bases from V and 4 from J, leaving 4 bases between them. The libraries were made with immunoSEQ v3. Sequencing depth was about 2 million read pairs for survey level, about 5-6.5 million for deep. Some clones are missing from TCRdb's copy, which holds only in-frame ones; the method was immunoSEQ multiplex PCR. Of tens of thousands of clones in the sample, about 70% were seen once. The V and J genes are TRBV27 and TRBJ2-1; the D is unclear. The clonotype originates from a person aged 25 to 80 with non-small cell lung cancer. Sequencing was performed on blood, taken at baseline. CDR3 sequence (DNA): TGTGCCAGCAGCGCATACAATGAGCAGTTCTTC. Translating gives CASSAYNEQFF.